This T cell receptor beta chain is from a study of Ad26.COV2.S vaccination and SARS-CoV-2 variants. Study-wide results and limits: Greater spike-specific TCR breadth was seen in vaccine recipients than in placebo recipients. Vaccinees and placebo recipients showed similar non-spike TCR breadth. Vaccinees reportedly had broad spike-specific CD8+ and CD4+ T cell responses.

The protocol was immunoSEQ multiplex PCR, while the TCRdb copy is restricted to in-frame clones and leaves out a portion. The data hold 97,000 or so clones, with 80% observed a single time. Germline CDR1 MNHEY, CDR2 SVGAGI. Trimming at V came to 6 bases and at J to 6 bases, leaving 10 bases not matched to a gene. The CDR3 length is 15 residues. In its sample, this clone was seen a few times. Its specificity is unknown. The chain couples TRBV6-5 to TRBJ1-2, with 10 positions matching TRBD1. This specimen consisted of peripheral blood, obtained after recovery from COVID-19. The TCR comes from a human donor who had recovered from COVID-19. CDR3 bases: TGTGCCAGCAGGGCAGGGACAGGGGACGCCCATGGCTACACCTTC. Translation gives CASRAGTGDAHGYTF.